This T cell receptor beta chain was profiled in a study of human thymus T cells. CDR1 is SNHLY, CDR2 FYNNEI, per germline. The V end lost 7 bases, the J end lost 6 bases, and 15 bases lay between the germline ends. The CDR3 is 14 amino acids. The protocol was immunoSEQ multiplex PCR, while the TCRdb copy is restricted to in-frame clones and leaves out a portion. Of some 57,000 clones listed, approximately 95% were seen once; the top ten hold 6%. Corrective surgery for congenital heart defects was being performed on the healthy Finnish infants who were the donors. Only four of the eight donors provided an approximately 0.45-1 mL blood sample.

This clonotype originated in a boy under three years old with a congenital heart defect but otherwise immunologically healthy. The sample consisted of blood. The chain uses TRBV2 and TRBJ1-4; D is possibly TRBD1 (6 bases). The CDR3 reads CASTRDIPDEKLFF. In DNA, the CDR3 is TGTGCCAGCACCCGGGACATTCCCGATGAAAAACTGTTTTTT.